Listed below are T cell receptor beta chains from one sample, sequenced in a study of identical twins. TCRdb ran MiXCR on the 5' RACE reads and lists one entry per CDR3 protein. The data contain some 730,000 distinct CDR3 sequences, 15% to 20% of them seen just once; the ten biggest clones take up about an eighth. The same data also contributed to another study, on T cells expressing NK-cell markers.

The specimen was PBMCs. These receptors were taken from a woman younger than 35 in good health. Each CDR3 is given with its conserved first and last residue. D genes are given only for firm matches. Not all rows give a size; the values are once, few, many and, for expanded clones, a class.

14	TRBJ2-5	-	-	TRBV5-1	TGCGCCAGCAGGGCCTTGGGGCAGTCGGAGACCCAGTACTTC	CASRALGQSETQYF
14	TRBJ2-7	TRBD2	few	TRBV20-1	TGCAGTGCTAGAGAAGGCGGGGGCTCCTACGAGCAGTACTTC	CSAREGGGSYEQYF
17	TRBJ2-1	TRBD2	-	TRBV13	TGTGCCAGCAGCGGGGGACTAGCGGACAGCTCCTACAATGAGCAGTTCTTC	CASSGGLADSSYNEQFF
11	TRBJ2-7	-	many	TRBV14	TGTGCCAGCAGCCAGTCGGGCGAGCAGTACTTC	CASSQSGEQYF
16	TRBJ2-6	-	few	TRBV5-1	TGCGCCAGCAGCTTGGGGCAGATCTCTGGGGCCAACGTCCTGACTTTC	CASSLGQISGANVLTF
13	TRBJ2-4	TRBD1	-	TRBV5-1	TGCGCCAGCAGCCTATCAACAGGGGACGTTCAGTACTTC	CASSLSTGDVQYF
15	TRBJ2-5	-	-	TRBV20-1	TGCAGTGCTCCTCGGATGGGGGAAGGTAGAGAGACCCAGTACTTC	CSAPRMGEGRETQYF
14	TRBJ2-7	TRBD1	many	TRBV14	TGTGCCAGCAGCGCGCCCGGGACAGGGATCGAGCAGTACTTC	CASSAPGTGIEQYF
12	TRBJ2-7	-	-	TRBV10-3	TGTGCCATCAGAAATCAGGGGAGCGAGCAGTACTTC	CAIRNQGSEQYF
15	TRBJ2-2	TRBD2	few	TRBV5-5	TGTGCCAGCAGCCGACTAGCGGAGTGGACCGGGGAGCTGTTTTTT	CASSRLAEWTGELFF
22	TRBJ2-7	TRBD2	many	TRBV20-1	TGCAGTGCTAGAGCGTCAGCCACCTACAGAGAACCAGCTAGCGGGAGAACCTACGAGCAGTACTTC	CSARASATYREPASGRTYEQYF
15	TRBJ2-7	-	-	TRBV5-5	TGTGCCAGCAGCTTGGGACTAGACCCGGTCTACGAGCAGTACTTC	CASSLGLDPVYEQYF
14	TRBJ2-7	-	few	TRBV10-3	TGTGCCATCAGTGGACAGGCAGATCCCTACGAGCAGTACTTC	CAISGQADPYEQYF
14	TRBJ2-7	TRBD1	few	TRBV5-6	TGTGCCAGCAGCTTCGGGACAGGGAACTACGAGCAGTACTTC	CASSFGTGNYEQYF
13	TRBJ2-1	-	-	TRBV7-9	TGTGCCAGCACCCCTGGAGGGCCGGGAGAGCAGTTCTTC	CASTPGGPGEQFF
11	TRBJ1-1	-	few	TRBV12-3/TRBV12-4	TGTGCCAGCAGCAGGAGGGATGAAGCTTTCTTT	CASSRRDEAFF
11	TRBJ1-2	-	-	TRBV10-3	TGTGCCACCCAGGCCAACTATGGCTACACCTTC	CATQANYGYTF
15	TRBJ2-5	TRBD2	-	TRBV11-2	TGTGCCAGCAGCTTACCGGGACTAGCGTTGGAGACCCAGTACTTC	CASSLPGLALETQYF
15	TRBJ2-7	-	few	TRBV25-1	TGTGCCAGCAGTGAATCCGGTGGGCGGCTCTACGAGCAGTACTTC	CASSESGGRLYEQYF
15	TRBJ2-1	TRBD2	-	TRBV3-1	TGTGCCAGCAGAGAGGGACGGGGGGGCCGGATTGAGCAGTTCTTC	CASREGRGGRIEQFF
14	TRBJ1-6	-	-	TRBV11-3	TGTGCCAGCAGCCAATTGGTTAGCAATTCACCCCTCCACTTT	CASSQLVSNSPLHF
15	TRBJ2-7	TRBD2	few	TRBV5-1	TGCGCCAGCAGCCAACTCACTAGCGGCTCCTACGAGCAGTACTTC	CASSQLTSGSYEQYF
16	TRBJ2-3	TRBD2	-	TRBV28	TGTGCCAGCAGTTTAAAGCGGGGACGAAGCACAGATACGCAGTATTTT	CASSLKRGRSTDTQYF
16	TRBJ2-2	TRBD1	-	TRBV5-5	TGTGCCAGCAGCTCAGTCCCGGGACAGGGTGCCGGGGAGCTGTTTTTT	CASSSVPGQGAGELFF
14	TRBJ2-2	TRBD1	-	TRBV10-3	TGTGCCATCAGCGGGACAGGGCGAACCGGGGAGCTGTTTTTT	CAISGTGRTGELFF
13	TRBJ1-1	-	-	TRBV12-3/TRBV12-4	TGTGCCAGCACCTTAGGTGTGAACACTGAAGCTTTCTTT	CASTLGVNTEAFF
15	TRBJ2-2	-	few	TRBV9	TGTGCCAGCAGCCAGCGGACATCGGGCGCCGGGGAGCTGTTTTTT	CASSQRTSGAGELFF
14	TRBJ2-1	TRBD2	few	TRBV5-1	TGCGCCAGCAGCCAGCCGGGACTAGCAGATGAGCAGTTCTTC	CASSQPGLADEQFF
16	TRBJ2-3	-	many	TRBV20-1	TGCAGTGCTAAACAAGTGCGCGGAGTGGGCACAGATACGCAGTATTTT	CSAKQVRGVGTDTQYF
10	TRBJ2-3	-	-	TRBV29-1	TGCAGCGTTGCGGCGGGGACGCAGTATTTT	CSVAAGTQYF
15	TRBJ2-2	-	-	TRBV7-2	TGTGCCAGCAGCTTAGCCGGGAGAAGCACCGGGGAGCTGTTTTTT	CASSLAGRSTGELFF
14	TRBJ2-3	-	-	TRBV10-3	TGTGCCATCAGACCCCCAGGGGGCACAGATACGCAGTATTTT	CAIRPPGGTDTQYF
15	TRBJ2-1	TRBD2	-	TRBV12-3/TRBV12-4	TGTGCCAGCAGTTTTGGCGCTAGCGGTCTGTGGGAGCAGTTCTTC	CASSFGASGLWEQFF
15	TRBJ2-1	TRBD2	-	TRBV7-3	TGTGCCAGCAGCTTAAGCGGGGGTTCTGGAGGTGAGCAGTTCTTC	CASSLSGGSGGEQFF
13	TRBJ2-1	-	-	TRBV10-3	TGTGCCATCAGTGGTGTTAGCTACAATGAGCAGTTCTTC	CAISGVSYNEQFF
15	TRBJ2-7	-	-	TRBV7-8	TGTGCCAGCAGCTTAATTCCCGGAAGTTCCTACGAGCAGTACTTC	CASSLIPGSSYEQYF
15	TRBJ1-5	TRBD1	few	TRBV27	TGTGCCAGCAGTTTGGTGGGACAGGGTGGGCAGCCCCAGCATTTT	CASSLVGQGGQPQHF
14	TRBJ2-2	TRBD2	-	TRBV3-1	TGTGCCAGCAGCCGAAGCGGGAGCGCCGGGGAGCTGTTTTTT	CASSRSGSAGELFF
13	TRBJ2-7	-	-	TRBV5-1	TGCGCCAGCAGCTTGGTGTGGAAGCACGAGCAGTACTTC	CASSLVWKHEQYF
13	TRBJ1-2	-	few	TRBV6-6	TGTGCCACCGCGACAGGAGGAGACTATGGCTACACCTTC	CATATGGDYGYTF
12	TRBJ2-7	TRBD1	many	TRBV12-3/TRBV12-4	TGTGCCAGCAGTCAACAGGGGTACGAGCAGTACTTC	CASSQQGYEQYF
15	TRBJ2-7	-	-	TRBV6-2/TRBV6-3	TGTGCCAGCAGACGCTCGACACGGCGACCTTACGAGCAGTACTTC	CASRRSTRRPYEQYF
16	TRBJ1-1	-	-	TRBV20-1	TGCAGTGCTAGAGATATCCGGATAGGAACGAACACTGAAGCTTTCTTT	CSARDIRIGTNTEAFF
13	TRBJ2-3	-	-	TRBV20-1	TGCAGTGATAGTGGGCTAGCTACAGATACGCAGTATTTT	CSDSGLATDTQYF
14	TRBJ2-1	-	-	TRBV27	TGTGCCAGCAGTTTACCAGGACTTCCCAATGAGCAGTTCTTC	CASSLPGLPNEQFF
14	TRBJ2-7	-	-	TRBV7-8	TGTGCCAGCAGCTTCTACCGGGACAACTACGAGCAGTACTTC	CASSFYRDNYEQYF